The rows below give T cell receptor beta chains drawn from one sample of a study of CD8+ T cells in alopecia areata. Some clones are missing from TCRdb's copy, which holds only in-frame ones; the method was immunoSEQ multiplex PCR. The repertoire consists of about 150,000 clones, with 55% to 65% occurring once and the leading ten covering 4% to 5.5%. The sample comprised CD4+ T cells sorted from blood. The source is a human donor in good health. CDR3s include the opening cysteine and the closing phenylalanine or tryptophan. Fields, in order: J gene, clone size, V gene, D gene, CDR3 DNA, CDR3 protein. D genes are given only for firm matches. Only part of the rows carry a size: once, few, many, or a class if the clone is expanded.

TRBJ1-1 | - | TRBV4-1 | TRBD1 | TGCGCCAGCAGCCAACCACAGGGGCCAGCTTTCTTT | CASSQPQGPAFF
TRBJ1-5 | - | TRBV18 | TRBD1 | TGTGCCAGCTCATCCCAGGGACAGCAGCCCCAGCATTTT | CASSSQGQQPQHF
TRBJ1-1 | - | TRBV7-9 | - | TGTGCCAGCAGCTCCCAGAGGCCGAACACTGAAGCTTTCTTT | CASSSQRPNTEAFF
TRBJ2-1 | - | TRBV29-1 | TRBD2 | TGCAGCGCAACTAGCGGGGTGGATGGTGAGCAGTTCTTC | CSATSGVDGEQFF
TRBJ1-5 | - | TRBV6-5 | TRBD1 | TGTGCCAGCAGTACAATACAGGGGAATCAGCCCCAGCATTTT | CASSTIQGNQPQHF
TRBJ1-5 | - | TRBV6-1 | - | TGTGCCAGCAGTCCGGGGCCTACTTATCAGCCCCAGCATTTT | CASSPGPTYQPQHF
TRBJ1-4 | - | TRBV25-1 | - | TGTGCCAGCAGTGAATTGAGCGGTGATAATGAAAAACTGTTTTTT | CASSELSGDNEKLFF
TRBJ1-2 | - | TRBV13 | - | TGTGCCAGCAGCCACGCGGGGGAACGAGGCTACACCTTC | CASSHAGERGYTF
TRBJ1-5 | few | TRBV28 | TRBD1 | TGTGCCAGCAGTCGGGACAGGGGCGATCAGCCCCAGCATTTT | CASSRDRGDQPQHF
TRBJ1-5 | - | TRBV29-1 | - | TGCAGCGTCCTTCGGGGTCCCAATCAGCCCCAGCATTTT | CSVLRGPNQPQHF
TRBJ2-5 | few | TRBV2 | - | TGTGCCAGCAATCAGGGGGGTCCAGAGACCCAGTACTTC | CASNQGGPETQYF
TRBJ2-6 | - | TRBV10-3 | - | TGTGCCATCAGTGACCAAGGATCTGGGGCCAACGTCCTGACTTTC | CAISDQGSGANVLTF
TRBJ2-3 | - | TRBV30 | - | TGTGCCTGGAGTGCCGGGGGCGGCACAGATACGCAGTATTTT | CAWSAGGGTDTQYF
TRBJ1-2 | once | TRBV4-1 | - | TGCGCCAGCAGCCAAGAAGCCAGAACGACCTATGGCTACACCTTC | CASSQEARTTYGYTF
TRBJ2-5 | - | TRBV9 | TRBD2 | TGTGCCAGCAGCTCTAGCGGGAGAGGCGAAGAGACCCAGTACTTC | CASSSSGRGEETQYF
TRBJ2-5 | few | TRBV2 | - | TGTGCCAGCAGTGAAAGTGGCCCCAATGACTTC | CASSESGPNDF
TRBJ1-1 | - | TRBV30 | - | TGTGCCTGGAGTCCTGTCACTGAAGCTTTCTTT | CAWSPVTEAFF
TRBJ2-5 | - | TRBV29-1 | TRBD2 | TGCAGCGCCATGACGGGGGCGGGAGGAGAGACCCAGTACTTC | CSAMTGAGGETQYF
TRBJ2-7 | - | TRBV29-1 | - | TGCAGCGTTGAAATGAGCCCACTCGACGAGCAGTACTTC | CSVEMSPLDEQYF
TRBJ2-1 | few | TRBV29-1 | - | TGCAGCGTTGAAGGAAGCCCAGGGGTTAGGCTAGGTTTGCTCAATGAGCAGTTCTTC | CSVEGSPGVRLGLLNEQFF
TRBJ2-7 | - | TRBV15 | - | TGTGCCACCTCGCTGGTGGTTGGGGGAACCTACGAGCAGTACTTC | CATSLVVGGTYEQYF
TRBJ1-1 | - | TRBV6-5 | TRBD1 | TGTGCCACCCGATACGGGACAGACGCTTTCTTT | CATRYGTDAFF
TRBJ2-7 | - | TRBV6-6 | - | TGTGCCAGCAGTTACGACAGTTTTGCCTACGAGCAGTACTTC | CASSYDSFAYEQYF
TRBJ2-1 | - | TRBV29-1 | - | TGCAGCGTTGGTGTTAGCTCGTACAATGAGCAGTTCTTC | CSVGVSSYNEQFF
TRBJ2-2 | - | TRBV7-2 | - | TGTGCCAGCAGCTTAGCGTCAGTCACCGGGGAGCTGTTTTTT | CASSLASVTGELFF
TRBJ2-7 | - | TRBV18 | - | TGTGCCAGCTCACCACCTGGCAGGGGTGTACGGGAGCAGTACTTC | CASSPPGRGVREQYF
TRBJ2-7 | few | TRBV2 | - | TGTGTCAGCTCCCCAGAAGCCTACGAGCAGTACTTC | CVSSPEAYEQYF
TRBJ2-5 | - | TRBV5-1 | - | TGCGCCAGCAGCTTGGGCCTCCAAGAGACCCAGTACTTC | CASSLGLQETQYF
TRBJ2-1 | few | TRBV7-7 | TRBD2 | TGTGCCAGCAGTCAGACTAGCGGGAGCAATGAGCAGTTCTTC | CASSQTSGSNEQFF
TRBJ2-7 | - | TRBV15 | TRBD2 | TGTGCCACCAGCAGCCGGACTAGCGGAAACTACGAGCAGTACTTC | CATSSRTSGNYEQYF
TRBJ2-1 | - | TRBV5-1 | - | TGCGCCAGCAGTAGGGGTACTGAGCAGTTCTTC | CASSRGTEQFF
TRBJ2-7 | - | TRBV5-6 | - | TGTGCCAGCAGCTTTGGTATCGGACCTCAGGCCGTCGAGCAGTACTTC | CASSFGIGPQAVEQYF
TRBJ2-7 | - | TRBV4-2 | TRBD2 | TGTGCCAGCAGCCATGAATCTAGCGGACGGTACTACGAGCAGTACTTC | CASSHESSGRYYEQYF
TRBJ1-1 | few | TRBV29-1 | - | TGCAGCGTTGAACTCTCTTTGAACACTGAAGCTTTCTTT | CSVELSLNTEAFF
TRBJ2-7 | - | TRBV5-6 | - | TGTGCCAGTAGGCCCCGGGCCGACTCCTACGAGCAGTACTTC | CASRPRADSYEQYF
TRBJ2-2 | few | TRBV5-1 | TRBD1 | TGCGCCAGCAGCCTGGGGACAGGGGGCAACACCGGGGAGCTGTTTTTT | CASSLGTGGNTGELFF
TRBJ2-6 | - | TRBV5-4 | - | TGTGCCAGCAGCACAGACCCGGTGGCCAACAACGTCCTGACTTTC | CASSTDPVANNVLTF
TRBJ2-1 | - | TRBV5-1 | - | TGCGCCAGCCGATCAGGGCTCAATGAGCAGTTCTTC | CASRSGLNEQFF
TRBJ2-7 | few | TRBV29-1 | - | TGCAGCGTTGGGTATGGGTTTGGTTCTAGCGCCACCTACGAGCAGTACTTC | CSVGYGFGSSATYEQYF
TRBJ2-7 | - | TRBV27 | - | TGTGCCAGCAGTTTATTAGCCTACGGCACCTACGAGCAGTACTTC | CASSLLAYGTYEQYF
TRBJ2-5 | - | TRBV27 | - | TGTGCCAGCAGTTCCCGGGACCAAGAGACCCAGTACTTC | CASSSRDQETQYF
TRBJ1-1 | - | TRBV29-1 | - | TGCAGCGTTGGAGGGGAGGGCACCTATGCTTTCTTT | CSVGGEGTYAFF
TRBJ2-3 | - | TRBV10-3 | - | TGTGCCATCAGAACAGAGGGAGATACGCAGTATTTT | CAIRTEGDTQYF
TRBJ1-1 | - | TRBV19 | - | TGTGCCAGTAGTTCCCGGGACAAGGTTGTGAACACTGAAGCTTTCTTT | CASSSRDKVVNTEAFF
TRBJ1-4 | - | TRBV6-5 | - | TGTGCCAGCTTATCGAGGGGAGGTGAAAAACTGTTTTTT | CASLSRGGEKLFF
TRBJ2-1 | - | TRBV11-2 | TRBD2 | TGTGCCAGCAGCGCGCCGGGACTAGCGGGAGTTAATGAGCAGTTCTTC | CASSAPGLAGVNEQFF
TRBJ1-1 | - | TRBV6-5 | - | TGTGCCAGCAAGAGGGTTGGGGGCACTGAAGCTTTCTTT | CASKRVGGTEAFF
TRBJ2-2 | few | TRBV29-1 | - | TGCAGCGCCTCTCGGGTAGTCACCGGGGAGCTGTTTTTT | CSASRVVTGELFF
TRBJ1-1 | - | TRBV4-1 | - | TGCGCCAGCAGCCAAGATTATCGGCAACCCTCTCTAAACACTGAAGCTTTCTTT | CASSQDYRQPSLNTEAFF
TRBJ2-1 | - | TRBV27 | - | TGTGCCAGCAGGGTAGCGGATAGCTCCTACAATGAGCAGTTCTTC | CASRVADSSYNEQFF
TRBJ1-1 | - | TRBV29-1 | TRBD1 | TGCAGCGGGGGACAGAGGGTTTCGGAAGCTTTCTTT | CSGGQRVSEAFF
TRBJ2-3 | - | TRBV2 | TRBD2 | TGTGCCAGCAAGGCTAGCGGGAGCACAGATACGCAGTATTTT | CASKASGSTDTQYF
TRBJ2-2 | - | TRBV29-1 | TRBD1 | TGCAGCGTGGGACAGACTATCACCGGGGAGCTGTTTTTT | CSVGQTITGELFF
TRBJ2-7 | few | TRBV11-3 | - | TGTGCCAGCAGCTCCCAGACAGGCTCCTACGAGCAGTACTTC | CASSSQTGSYEQYF
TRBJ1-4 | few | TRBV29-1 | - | TGCAGCGTTCGGGGGGCCGATGAAAAACTGTTTTTT | CSVRGADEKLFF
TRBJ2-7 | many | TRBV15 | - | TGTGCCACCAGCAGAGATCGGAGCCGGGGCCACGAGCAGTACTTC | CATSRDRSRGHEQYF
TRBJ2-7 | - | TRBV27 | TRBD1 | TGTGCCAGCAGTTTTAGACCCCCCACAGGGGGCCTTTACGAGCAGTACTTC | CASSFRPPTGGLYEQYF